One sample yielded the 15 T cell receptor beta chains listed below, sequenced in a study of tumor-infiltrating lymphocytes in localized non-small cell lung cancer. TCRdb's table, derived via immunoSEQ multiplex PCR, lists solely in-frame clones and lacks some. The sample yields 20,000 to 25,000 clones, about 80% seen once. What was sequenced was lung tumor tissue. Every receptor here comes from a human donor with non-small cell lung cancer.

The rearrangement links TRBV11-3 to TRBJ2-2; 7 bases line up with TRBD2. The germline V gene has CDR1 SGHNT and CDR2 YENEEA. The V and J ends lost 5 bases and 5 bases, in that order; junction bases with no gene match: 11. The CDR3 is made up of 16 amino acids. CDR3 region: CASSPYSGSSTGELFF. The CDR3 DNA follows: TGTGCCAGCAGCCCTTATAGCGGGTCTAGTACCGGGGAGCTGTTTTTT.

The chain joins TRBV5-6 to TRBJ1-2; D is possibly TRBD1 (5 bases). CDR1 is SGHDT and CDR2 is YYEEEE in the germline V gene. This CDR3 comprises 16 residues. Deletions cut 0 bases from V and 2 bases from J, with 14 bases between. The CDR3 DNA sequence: TGTGCCAGCAGCTTGGCCTCCCAGGGAGGGAACTATGGCTACACCTTC. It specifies CASSLASQGGNYGYTF.

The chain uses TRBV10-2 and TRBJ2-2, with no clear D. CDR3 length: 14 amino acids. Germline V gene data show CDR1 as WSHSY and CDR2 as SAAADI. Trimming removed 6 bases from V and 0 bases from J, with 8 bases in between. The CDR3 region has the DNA TGCGCCAGCAGAGTAGTAGCGAACACCGGGGAGCTGTTTTTT. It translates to CASRVVANTGELFF.

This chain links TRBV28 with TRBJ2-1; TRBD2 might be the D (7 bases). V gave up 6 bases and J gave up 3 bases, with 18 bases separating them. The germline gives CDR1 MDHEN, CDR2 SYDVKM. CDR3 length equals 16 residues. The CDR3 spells CASSHPGRDNYNEQFF. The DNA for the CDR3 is TGTGCCAGCAGCCACCCGGGGAGGGACAACTACAATGAGCAGTTCTTC.

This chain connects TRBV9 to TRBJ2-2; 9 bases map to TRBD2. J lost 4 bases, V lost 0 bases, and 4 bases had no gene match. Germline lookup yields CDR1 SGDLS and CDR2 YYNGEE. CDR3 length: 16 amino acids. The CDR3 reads CASSVVASGTTGELFF. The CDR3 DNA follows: TGTGCCAGCAGCGTAGTAGCTAGCGGGACCACCGGGGAGCTGTTTTTT.

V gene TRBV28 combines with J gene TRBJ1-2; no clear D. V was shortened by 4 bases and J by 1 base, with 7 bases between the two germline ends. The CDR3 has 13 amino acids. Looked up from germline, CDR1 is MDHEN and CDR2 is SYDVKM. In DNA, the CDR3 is TGTGCCAGCAGTTGGCTAGATAACTATGGCTACACCTTC. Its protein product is CASSWLDNYGYTF.

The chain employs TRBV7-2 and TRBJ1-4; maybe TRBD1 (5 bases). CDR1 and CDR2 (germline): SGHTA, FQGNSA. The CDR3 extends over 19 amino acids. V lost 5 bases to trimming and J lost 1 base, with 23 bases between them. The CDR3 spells CASSPWGRGAMGTNEKLFF. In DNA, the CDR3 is TGTGCCAGCAGCCCGTGGGGTAGGGGCGCGATGGGAACTAATGAAAAACTGTTTTTT.

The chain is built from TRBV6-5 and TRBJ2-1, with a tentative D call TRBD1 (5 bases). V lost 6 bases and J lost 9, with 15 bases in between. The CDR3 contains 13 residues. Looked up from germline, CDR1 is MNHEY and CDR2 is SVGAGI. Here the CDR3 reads CASRGTQGGEQFF. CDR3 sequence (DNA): TGTGCCAGCAGGGGCACGCAGGGTGGTGAGCAGTTCTTC.

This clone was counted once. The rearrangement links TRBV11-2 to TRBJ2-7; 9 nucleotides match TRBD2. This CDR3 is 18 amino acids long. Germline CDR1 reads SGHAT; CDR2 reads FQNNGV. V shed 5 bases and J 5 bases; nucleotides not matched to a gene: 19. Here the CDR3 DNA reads TGTGCCAGCAGCCCCCGGGCGGCTAGCGGGAAGGGCGTGGACGAGCAGTACTTC. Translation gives CASSPRAASGKGVDEQYF.

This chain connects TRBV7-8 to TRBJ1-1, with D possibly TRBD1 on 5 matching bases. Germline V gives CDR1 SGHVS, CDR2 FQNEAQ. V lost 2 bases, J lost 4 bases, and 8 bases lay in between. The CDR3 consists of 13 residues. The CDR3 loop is CASSLTGPTEAFF. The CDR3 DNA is TGTGCCAGCAGCTTAACGGGGCCCACTGAAGCTTTCTTT.

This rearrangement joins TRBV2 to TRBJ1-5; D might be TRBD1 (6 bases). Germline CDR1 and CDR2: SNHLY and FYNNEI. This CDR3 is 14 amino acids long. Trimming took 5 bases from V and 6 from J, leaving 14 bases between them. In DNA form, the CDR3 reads TGTGCCAGCAGTCCCCAGGGGAGTGGTCAGCCCCAGCATTTT. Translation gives CASSPQGSGQPQHF. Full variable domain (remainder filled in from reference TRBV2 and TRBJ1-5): EPEVTQTPSHQVTQMGQEVILRCVPISNHLYFYWYRQILGQKVEFLVSFYNNEISEKSEIFDDQFSVERPDGSNFTLKIRSTKLEDSAMYFCASSPQGSGQPQHFGDGTRLSIL.

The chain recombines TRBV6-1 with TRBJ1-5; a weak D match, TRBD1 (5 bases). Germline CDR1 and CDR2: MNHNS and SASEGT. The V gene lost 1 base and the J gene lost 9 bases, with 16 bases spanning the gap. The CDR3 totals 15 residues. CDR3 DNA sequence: TGTGCCAGCAGTGAAGGCTTCAGGGACCTAACGCCCCAGCATTTT. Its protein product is CASSEGFRDLTPQHF.

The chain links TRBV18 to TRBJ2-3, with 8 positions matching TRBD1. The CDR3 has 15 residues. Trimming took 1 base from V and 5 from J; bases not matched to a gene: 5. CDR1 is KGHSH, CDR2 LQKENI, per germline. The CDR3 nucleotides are TGTGCCAGCTCACCACGGATGACAGGGGAAGATACGCAGTATTTT. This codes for CASSPRMTGEDTQYF.

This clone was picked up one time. For the CDR3, the DNA is TGTGCCAGCAGCGTCACCGGGACTAGCGGAAACATTCAGTACTTC. This gives the protein CASSVTGTSGNIQYF. The V and J genes are TRBV9 and TRBJ2-4; 11 nucleotides agree with TRBD2. Germline CDR1 is SGDLS and CDR2 is YYNGEE. The junction had 4 bases not matched to a gene; V was cut back by 2 bases and J by 6 bases. CDR3 size: 15 residues.

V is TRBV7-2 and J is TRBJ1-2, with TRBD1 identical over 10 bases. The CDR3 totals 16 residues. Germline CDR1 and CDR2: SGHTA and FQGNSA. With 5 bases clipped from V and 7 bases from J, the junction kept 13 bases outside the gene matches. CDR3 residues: CASSGISGTGVGGYTF. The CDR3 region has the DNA TGTGCCAGCAGCGGCATATCGGGGACAGGGGTTGGTGGCTACACCTTC.